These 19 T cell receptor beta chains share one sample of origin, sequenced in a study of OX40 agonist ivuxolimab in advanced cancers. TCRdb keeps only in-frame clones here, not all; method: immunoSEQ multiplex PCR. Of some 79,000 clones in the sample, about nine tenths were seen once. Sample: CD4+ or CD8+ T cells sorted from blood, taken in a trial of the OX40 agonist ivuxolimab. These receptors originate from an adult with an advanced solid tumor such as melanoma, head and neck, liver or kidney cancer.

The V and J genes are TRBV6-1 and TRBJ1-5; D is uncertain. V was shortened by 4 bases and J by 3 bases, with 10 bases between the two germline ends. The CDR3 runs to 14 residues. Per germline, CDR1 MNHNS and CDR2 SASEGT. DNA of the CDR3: TGTGCCAGCAGTGTAGACGGGTACAATCAGCCCCAGCATTTT. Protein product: CASSVDGYNQPQHF.

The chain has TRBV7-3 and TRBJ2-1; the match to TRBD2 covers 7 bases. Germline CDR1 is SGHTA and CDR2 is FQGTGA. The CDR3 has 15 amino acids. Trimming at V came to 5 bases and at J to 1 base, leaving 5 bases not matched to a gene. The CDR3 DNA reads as TGTGCCAGCAGCCCAGCGGGGACTTCCTACAATGAGCAGTTCTTC. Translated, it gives CASSPAGTSYNEQFF.

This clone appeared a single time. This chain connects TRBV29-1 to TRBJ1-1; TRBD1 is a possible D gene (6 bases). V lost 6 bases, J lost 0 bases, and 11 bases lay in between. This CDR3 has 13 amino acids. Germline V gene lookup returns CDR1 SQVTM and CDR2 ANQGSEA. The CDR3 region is CSVRTDLNTEAFF. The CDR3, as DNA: TGCAGCGTAAGGACAGACCTGAACACTGAAGCTTTCTTT.

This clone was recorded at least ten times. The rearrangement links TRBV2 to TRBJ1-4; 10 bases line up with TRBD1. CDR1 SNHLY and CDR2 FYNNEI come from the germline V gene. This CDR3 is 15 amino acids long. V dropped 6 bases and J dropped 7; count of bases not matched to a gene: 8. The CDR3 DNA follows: TGTGCCAGCAGCAAACCGGGACAGGGGAGTGAAAAACTGTTTTTT. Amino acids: CASSKPGQGSEKLFF. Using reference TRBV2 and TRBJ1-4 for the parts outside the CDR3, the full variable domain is EPEVTQTPSHQVTQMGQEVILRCVPISNHLYFYWYRQILGQKVEFLVSFYNNEISEKSEIFDDQFSVERPDGSNFTLKIRSTKLEDSAMYFCASSKPGQGSEKLFFGSGTQLSVL.

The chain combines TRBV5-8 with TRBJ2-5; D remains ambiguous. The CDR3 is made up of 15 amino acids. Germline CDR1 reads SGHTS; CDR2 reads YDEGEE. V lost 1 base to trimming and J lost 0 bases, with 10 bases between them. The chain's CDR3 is CASSLPGSYQETQYF. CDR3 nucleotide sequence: TGTGCCAGCAGCTTGCCCGGCAGCTACCAAGAGACCCAGTACTTC.

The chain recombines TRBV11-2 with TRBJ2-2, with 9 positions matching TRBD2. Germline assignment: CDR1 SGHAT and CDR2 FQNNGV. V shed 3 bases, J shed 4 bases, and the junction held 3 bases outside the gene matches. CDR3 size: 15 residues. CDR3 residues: CASSLTSGITGELFF. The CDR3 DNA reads TGTGCCAGCAGCTTGACTAGCGGTATCACCGGGGAGCTGTTTTTT.

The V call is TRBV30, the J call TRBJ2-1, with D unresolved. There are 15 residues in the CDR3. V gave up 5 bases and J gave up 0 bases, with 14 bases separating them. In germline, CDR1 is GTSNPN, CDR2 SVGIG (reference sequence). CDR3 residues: CAWDRSGSSYNEQFF. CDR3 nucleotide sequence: TGTGCCTGGGACCGTAGTGGAAGCTCCTACAATGAGCAGTTCTTC.

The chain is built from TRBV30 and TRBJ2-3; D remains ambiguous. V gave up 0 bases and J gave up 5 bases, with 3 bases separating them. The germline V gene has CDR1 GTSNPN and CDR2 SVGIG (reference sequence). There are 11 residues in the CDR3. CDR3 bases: TGTGCCTGGAGTGTACAAGATACGCAGTATTTT. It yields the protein CAWSVQDTQYF.

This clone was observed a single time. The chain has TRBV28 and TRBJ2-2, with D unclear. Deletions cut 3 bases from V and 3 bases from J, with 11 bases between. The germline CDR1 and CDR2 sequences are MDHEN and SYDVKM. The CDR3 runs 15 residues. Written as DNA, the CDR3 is TGTGCCAGCAGTTTTCGACCAATCGACACCGGGGAGCTGTTTTTT. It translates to CASSFRPIDTGELFF. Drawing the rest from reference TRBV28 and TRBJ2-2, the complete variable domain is DVKVTQSSRYLVKRTGEKVFLECVQDMDHENMFWYRQDPGLGLRLIYFSYDVKMKEKGDIPEGYSVSREKKERFSLILESASTNQTSMYLCASSFRPIDTGELFFGEGSRLTVL.

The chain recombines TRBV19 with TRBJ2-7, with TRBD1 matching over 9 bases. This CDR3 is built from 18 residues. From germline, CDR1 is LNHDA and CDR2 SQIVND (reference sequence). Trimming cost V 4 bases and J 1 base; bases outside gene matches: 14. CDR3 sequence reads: CASSTRGTGLGESYEQYF. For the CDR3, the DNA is TGTGCCAGTAGTACTCGAGGGACAGGGTTGGGGGAATCCTACGAGCAGTACTTC.

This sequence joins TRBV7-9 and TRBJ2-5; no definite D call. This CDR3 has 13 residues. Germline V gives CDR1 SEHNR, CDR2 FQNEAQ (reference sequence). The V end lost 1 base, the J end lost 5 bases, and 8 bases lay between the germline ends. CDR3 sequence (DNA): TGTGCCAGCAGCTTAGGGCTCCCGGAGACCCAGTACTTC. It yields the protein CASSLGLPETQYF.

The CDR3: CASSITGTDGNTIYF. CDR3 nucleotides: TGTGCCAGTAGTATAACCGGGACGGATGGAAACACCATATATTTT. This chain uses TRBV19 with TRBJ1-3; D possibly corresponds to TRBD1 (5 bases). Trimming pared 2 bases from V and 3 bases from J, leaving 11 bases between. CDR3 length: 15 residues. Germline loops: CDR1 LNHDA, CDR2 SQIVND (reference sequence).

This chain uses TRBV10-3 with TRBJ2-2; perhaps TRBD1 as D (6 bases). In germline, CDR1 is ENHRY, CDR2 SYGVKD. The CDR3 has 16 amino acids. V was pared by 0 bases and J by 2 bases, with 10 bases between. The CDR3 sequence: CAISESGHVNTGELFF. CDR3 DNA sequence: TGTGCCATCAGTGAGTCGGGACACGTTAACACCGGGGAGCTGTTTTTT.

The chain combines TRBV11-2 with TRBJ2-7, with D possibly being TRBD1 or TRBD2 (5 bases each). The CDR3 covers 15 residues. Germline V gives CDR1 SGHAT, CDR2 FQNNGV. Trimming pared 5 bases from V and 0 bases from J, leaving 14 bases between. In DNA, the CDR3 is TGTGCCAGCAGCGAGATGGGACCGTTCTCCTACGAGCAGTACTTC. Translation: CASSEMGPFSYEQYF.

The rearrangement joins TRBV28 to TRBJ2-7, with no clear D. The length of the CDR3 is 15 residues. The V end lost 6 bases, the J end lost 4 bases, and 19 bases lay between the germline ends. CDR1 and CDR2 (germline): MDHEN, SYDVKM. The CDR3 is CASSPDLSRSYEQYF. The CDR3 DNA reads TGTGCCAGCAGCCCTGACTTATCGCGCTCTTACGAGCAGTACTTC.

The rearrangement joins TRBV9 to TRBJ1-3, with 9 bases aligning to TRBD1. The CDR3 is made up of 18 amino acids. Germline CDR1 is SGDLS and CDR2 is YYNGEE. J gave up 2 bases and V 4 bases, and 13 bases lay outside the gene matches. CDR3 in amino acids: CASSLTRGGQGAGNTIYF. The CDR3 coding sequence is TGTGCCAGCAGCTTAACCCGGGGGGGACAGGGTGCTGGAAACACCATATATTTT.

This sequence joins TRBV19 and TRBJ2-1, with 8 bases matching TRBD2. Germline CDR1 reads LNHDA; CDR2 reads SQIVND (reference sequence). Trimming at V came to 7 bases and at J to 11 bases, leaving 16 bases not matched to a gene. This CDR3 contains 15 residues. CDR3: CASTPNSDGGGQQFF. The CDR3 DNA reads TGTGCCAGTACCCCAAACTCCGACGGGGGGGGACAGCAGTTCTTC.

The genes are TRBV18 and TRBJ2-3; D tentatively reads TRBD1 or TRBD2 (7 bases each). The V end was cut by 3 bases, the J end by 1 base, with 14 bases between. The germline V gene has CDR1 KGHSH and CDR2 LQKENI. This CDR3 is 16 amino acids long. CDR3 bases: TGTGCCAGCTCACCCATCCAGGGGGGGGGCACAGATACGCAGTATTTT. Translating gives CASSPIQGGGTDTQYF.

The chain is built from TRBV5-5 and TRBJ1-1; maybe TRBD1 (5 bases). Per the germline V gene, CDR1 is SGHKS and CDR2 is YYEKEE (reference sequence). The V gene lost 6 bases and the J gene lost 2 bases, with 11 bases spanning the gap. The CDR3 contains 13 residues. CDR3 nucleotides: TGTGCCAGCACCCCGGGGGGTAACACTGAAGCTTTCTTT. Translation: CASTPGGNTEAFF.